The entry below gives a single T cell receptor beta chain sequence along with its context. Its antigen is not known. This entry belongs to a study of metastatic and nonmetastatic thyroid tumors. Whole-study context: Repertoires were compared across blood and tumor or nodule tissue from malignant and benign thyroid patients.

Each patient came to thyroid surgery without any prior treatment (of any kind). CDR1 and CDR2 from the germline V gene are MNHNS and SASEGT. The V gene lost 7 bases and the J gene lost 8 bases, with 12 bases spanning the gap. The CDR3 contains 11 residues. In the original processing: CDR3 was compared across clinicopathological groups, and the resulting differences were used to build a distant-metastasis classifier for papillary thyroid cancer. TCRdb re-analyzed the PCR reads through MiXCR. The V and J calls and clone size come from TCRdb's table, not from the authors' own analysis. The sample shows about 25,000 clones, approximately 20% of them seen only once. Study-wide results and caveats: A significant increase in TCR beta diversity was reportedly seen in malignant thyroid tumors relative to benign nodules, in blood and tumor.

The sequence was collected from a male donor with papillary thyroid cancer or a benign thyroid nodule (not recorded which). Some clones in this sample may be carry-over from other donors' samples. Sequences were obtained from blood. The chain uses TRBV6-1 and TRBJ2-7; D gene ambiguous. The CDR3 is CASTLGSQQYF. CDR3 DNA sequence: TGTGCCAGCACCCTCGGTAGTCAGCAGTACTTC.